The present T cell receptor beta chain was sequenced within a study of blood T cells in healthy people across ages. General study points: Researchers report that TCR beta diversity correlated strongly with naive T cell percentage.

Alongside a J-beta primer mix, a sample-barcoded 5' primer served in a second PCR lasting roughly 7 to 12 cycles. Each cDNA molecule carried a tag from a template-switch adaptor that contained 12 random nucleotides. MiXCR, applied by TCRdb to the 5' RACE reads, yields one record per CDR3 protein. This sample has about 830,000 distinct CDR3 sequences, with less than 80% found just once. Collection of around 10 milliliters of peripheral blood was performed for each donor. Points on this clonotype: Its antigen is not known.

The sequence was obtained from a man under 40 in good health. Source material: blood.

The CDR3 loop reads CATSRDQLAGYTF. CDR3 sequence (DNA): TGTGCCACCAGCAGAGATCAACTAGCCGGCTACACCTTC. J is TRBJ1-2 and V is TRBV15; D is unresolved. Trimming stripped 0 bases from V and 8 bases from J, with 10 bases between. The CDR3 runs to 13 residues. Germline assignment: CDR1 LNHNV and CDR2 YYDKDF (reference sequence).